The present TCR beta chain was sequenced within a study of cytomegalovirus exposure and HLA in healthy donors. It was with 60 Vbeta and 13 Jbeta primers that the PCR ran. Generated by immunoSEQ multiplex PCR, the TCRdb table keeps only in-frame clones and is missing some. In the table there are 100,000 to 150,000 clones, roughly a sixth of which are singletons. Comment on this clone: What it recognizes is unknown.

Findings and caveats of the study: When analyzed later, the rates of TCR association showed variation by HLA locus, with DRB1 the most and HLA-C the fewest.

Germline V lookup: CDR1 SNHLY, CDR2 FYNNEI. This CDR3 region has 11 residues. V was clipped by 6 bases and J by 9 bases; unmatched bases: 0. The TCR sequence derives from a female donor in good health and CMV-seropositive. The source material was PBMCs. The chain couples TRBV2 to TRBJ2-1, with 9 bases lining up with TRBD2. CDR3 in DNA: TGTGCCAGCAGGACTAGCGGTGAGCAGTTCTTC. It specifies CASRTSGEQFF.